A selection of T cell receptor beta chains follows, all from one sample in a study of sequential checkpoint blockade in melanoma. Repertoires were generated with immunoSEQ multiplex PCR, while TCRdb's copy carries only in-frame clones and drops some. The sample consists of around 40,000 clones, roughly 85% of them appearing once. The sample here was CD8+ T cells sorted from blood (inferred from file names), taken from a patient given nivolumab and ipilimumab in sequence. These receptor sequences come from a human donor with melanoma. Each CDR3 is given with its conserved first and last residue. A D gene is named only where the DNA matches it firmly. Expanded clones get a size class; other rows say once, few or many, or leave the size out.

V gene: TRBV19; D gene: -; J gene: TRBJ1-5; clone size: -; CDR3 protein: CASSSYLTTIGNQPQHF; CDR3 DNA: TGTGCCAGTAGTAGTTATCTAACTACCATTGGCAATCAGCCCCAGCATTTT
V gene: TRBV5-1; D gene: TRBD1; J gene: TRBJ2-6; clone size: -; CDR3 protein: CASSLLTGGHPGANVLTF; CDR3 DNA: TGCGCCAGCAGCTTGTTAACAGGGGGCCATCCTGGGGCCAACGTCCTGACTTTC
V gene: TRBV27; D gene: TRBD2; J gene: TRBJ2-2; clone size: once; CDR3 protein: CAFREGYTGELFF; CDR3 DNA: TGTGCCTTCCGGGAGGGGTACACCGGGGAGCTGTTTTTT
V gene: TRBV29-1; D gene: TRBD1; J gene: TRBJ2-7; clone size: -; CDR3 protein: CSVEDDRGDEQYF; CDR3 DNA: TGCAGCGTTGAAGATGACAGGGGGGACGAGCAGTACTTC
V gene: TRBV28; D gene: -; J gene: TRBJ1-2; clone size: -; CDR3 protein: CASSPPTGSYGYTF; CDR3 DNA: TGTGCCAGCAGCCCACCTACAGGGTCCTATGGCTACACCTTC
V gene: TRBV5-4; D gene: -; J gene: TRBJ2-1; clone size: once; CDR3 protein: CASSLVGTWRANEQFF; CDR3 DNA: TGTGCCAGCAGCTTGGTTGGGACTTGGAGGGCCAATGAGCAGTTCTTC
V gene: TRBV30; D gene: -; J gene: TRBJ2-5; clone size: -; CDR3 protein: CAWSSTSPQETQYF; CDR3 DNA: TGTGCCTGGAGTTCGACTTCCCCCCAAGAGACCCAGTACTTC
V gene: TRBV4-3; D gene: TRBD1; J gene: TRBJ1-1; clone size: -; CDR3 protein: CASSQEGQVEAFF; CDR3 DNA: TGCGCCAGCAGCCAAGAAGGACAGGTTGAAGCTTTCTTT
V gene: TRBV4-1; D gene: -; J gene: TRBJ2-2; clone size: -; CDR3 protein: CASSQDRTGASTGELFF; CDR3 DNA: TGCGCCAGCAGCCAAGATAGAACGGGAGCCAGCACCGGGGAGCTGTTTTTT
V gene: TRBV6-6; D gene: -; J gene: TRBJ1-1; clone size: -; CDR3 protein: CATRTGLNTEAFF; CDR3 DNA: TGTGCTACCCGTACAGGACTGAACACTGAAGCTTTCTTT
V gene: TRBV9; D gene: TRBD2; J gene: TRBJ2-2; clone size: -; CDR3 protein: CASALGSGRGSGELFF; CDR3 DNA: TGTGCCAGCGCCCTCGGTAGCGGGAGAGGGTCCGGGGAGCTGTTTTTT
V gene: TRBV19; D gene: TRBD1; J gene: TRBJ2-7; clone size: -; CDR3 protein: CASAGTGGYEQYF; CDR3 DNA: TGTGCCAGCGCCGGGACAGGGGGTTACGAGCAGTACTTC
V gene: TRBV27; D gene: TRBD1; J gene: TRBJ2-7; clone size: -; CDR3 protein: CASGHGTDYEQYF; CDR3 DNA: TGTGCCAGCGGCCACGGGACAGACTACGAGCAGTACTTC
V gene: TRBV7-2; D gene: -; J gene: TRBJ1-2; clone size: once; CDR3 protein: CASSPWTDYGYTF; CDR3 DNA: TGTGCCAGCAGCCCCTGGACAGACTATGGCTACACCTTC
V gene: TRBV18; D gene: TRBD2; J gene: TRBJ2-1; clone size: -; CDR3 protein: CASSPEREGRGYNEQFF; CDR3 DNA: TGTGCCAGCTCACCAGAGCGGGAGGGGCGAGGTTACAATGAGCAGTTCTTC
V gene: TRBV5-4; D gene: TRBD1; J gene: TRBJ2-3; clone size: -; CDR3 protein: CASSQRTGTGFTDTQYF; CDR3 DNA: TGTGCCAGCAGCCAGAGGACCGGGACAGGGTTCACAGATACGCAGTATTTT
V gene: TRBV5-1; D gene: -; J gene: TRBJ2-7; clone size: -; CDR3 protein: CASTLGQGRNEQYF; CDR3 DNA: TGCGCCAGCACCCTGGGCCAGGGAAGAAACGAGCAGTACTTC
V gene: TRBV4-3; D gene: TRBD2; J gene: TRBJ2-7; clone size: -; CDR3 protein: CASSQSLVAGSYEQYF; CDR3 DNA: TGCGCCAGCAGCCAATCCCTGGTAGCGGGATCCTACGAGCAGTACTTC
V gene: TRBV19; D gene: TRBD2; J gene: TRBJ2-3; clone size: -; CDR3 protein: CASSIVGSGGDTQYF; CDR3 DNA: TGTGCCAGTAGTATAGTGGGTAGCGGGGGAGATACGCAGTATTTT
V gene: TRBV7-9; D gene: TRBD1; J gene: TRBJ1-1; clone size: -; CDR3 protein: CASSLGDSPTEAFF; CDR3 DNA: TGTGCCAGCAGCCTCGGGGACAGTCCCACTGAAGCTTTCTTT
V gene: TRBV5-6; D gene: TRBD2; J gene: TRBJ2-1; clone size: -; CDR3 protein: CASSLTPSGTVEQFF; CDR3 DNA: TGTGCCAGCAGCTTGACTCCTAGCGGGACGGTTGAGCAGTTCTTC
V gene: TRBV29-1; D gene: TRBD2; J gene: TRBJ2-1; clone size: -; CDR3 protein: CSAPFMGGPIEQFF; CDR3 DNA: TGCAGCGCCCCCTTTATGGGAGGGCCTATTGAGCAGTTCTTC
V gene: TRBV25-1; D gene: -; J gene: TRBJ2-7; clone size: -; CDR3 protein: CAAGSSYEQYF; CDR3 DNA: TGTGCCGCGGGAAGCTCCTACGAGCAGTACTTC
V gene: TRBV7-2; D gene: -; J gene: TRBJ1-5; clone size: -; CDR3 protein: CASSFLGAQPQHF; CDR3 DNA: TGTGCCAGCAGCTTTTTGGGGGCTCAGCCCCAGCATTTT
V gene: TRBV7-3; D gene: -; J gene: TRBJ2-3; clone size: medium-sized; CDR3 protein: CASSPYFAPSTDTQYF; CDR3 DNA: TGTGCCAGCAGCCCCTATTTTGCTCCTAGCACAGATACGCAGTATTTT
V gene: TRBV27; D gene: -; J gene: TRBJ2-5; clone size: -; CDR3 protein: CASSTYTQGETQYF; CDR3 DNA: TGTGCCAGCAGTACCTACACCCAGGGAGAGACCCAGTACTTC